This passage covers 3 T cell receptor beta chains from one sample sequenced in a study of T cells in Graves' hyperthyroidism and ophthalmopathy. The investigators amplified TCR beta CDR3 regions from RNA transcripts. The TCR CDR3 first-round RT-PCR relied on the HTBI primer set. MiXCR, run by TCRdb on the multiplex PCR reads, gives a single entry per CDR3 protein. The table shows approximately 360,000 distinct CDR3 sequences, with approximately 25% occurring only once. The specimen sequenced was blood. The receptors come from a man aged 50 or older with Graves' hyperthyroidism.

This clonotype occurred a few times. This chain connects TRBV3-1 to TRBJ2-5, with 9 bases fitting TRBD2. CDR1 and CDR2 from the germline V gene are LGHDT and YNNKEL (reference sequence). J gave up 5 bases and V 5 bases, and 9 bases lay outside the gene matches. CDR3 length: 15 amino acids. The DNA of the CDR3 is TGTGCCAGCAGCGCAAGACTAGCGGTTGGGGAGACCCAGTACTTC. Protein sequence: CASSARLAVGETQYF.

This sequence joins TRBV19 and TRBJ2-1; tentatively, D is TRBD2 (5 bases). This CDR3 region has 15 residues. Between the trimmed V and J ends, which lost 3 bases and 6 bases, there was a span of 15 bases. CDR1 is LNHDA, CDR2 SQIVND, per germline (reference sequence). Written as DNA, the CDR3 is TGTGCCAGTAGTATTGTAACCGGGAAAGGCAATGAGCAGTTCTTC. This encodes CASSIVTGKGNEQFF.

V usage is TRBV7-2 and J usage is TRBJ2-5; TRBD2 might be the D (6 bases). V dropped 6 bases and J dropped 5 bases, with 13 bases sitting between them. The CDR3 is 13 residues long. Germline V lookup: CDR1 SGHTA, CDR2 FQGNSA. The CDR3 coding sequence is TGTGCCAGCAGGGGGGGTACTGGGGAGACCCAGTACTTC. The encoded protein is CASRGGTGETQYF.